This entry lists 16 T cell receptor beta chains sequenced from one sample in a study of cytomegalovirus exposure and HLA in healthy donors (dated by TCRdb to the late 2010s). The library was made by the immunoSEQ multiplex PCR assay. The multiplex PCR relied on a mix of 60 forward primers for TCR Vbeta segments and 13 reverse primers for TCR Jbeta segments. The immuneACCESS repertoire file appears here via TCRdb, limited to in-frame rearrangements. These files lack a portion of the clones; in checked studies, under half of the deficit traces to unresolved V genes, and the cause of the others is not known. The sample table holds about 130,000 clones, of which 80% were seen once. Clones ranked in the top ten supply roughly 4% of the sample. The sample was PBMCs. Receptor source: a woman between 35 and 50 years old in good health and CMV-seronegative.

The DNA for the CDR3 is TGCAGCGTTGGACTAGCGGCGATAAGCACAGATACGCAGTATTTT. Translated: CSVGLAAISTDTQYF. V and J are TRBV29-1 and TRBJ2-3, with 9 bases identical to TRBD2. The ends lost 4 bases at V and 0 bases at J; junction bases unmatched: 5. This CDR3 is built from 15 residues. Germline CDR1 and CDR2: SQVTM and ANQGSEA.

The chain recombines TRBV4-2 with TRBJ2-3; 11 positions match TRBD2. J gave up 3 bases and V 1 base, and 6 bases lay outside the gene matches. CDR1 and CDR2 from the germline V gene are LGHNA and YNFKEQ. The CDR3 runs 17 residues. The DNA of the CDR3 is TGTGCCAGCAGCCAAGGTAGTAGCGGGAGGGATACAGATACGCAGTATTTT. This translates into CASSQGSSGRDTDTQYF.

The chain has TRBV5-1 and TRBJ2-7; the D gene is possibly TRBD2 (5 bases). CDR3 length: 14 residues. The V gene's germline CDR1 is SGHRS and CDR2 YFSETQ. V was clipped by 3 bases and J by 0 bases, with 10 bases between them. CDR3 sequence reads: CASSSPGNSYEQYF. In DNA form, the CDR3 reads TGCGCCAGCAGCTCCCCGGGAAACTCCTACGAGCAGTACTTC.

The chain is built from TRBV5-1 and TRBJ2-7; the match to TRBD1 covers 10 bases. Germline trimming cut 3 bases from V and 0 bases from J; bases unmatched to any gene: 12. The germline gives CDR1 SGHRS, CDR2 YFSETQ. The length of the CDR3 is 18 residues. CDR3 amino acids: CASSSPGTGVASSYEQYF. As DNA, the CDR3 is TGCGCCAGCAGCTCGCCCGGGACAGGGGTCGCCAGCTCCTACGAGCAGTACTTC.

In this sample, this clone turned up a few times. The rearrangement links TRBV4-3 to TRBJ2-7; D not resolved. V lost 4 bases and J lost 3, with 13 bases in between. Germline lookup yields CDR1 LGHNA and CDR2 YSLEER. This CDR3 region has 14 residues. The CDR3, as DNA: TGCGCCAGCAGCCCCGCTCTTGGAGACTACGAGCAGTACTTC. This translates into CASSPALGDYEQYF.

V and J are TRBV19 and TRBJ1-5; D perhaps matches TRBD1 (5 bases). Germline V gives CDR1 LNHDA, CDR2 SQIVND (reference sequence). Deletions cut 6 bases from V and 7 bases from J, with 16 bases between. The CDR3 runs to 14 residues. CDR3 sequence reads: CASRTGAGLQPQHF. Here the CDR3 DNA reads TGTGCCAGTAGGACCGGGGCGGGGTTACAGCCCCAGCATTTT.

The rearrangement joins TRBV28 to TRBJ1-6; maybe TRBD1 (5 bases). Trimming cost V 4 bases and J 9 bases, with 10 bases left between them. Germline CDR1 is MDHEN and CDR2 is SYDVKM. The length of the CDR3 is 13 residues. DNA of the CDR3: TGTGCCAGCAGTTCTGGGGCCCCTTCACCCCTCCACTTT. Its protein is CASSSGAPSPLHF. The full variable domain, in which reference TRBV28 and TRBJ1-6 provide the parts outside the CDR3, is DVKVTQSSRYLVKRTGEKVFLECVQDMDHENMFWYRQDPGLGLRLIYFSYDVKMKEKGDIPEGYSVSREKKERFSLILESASTNQTSMYLCASSSGAPSPLHFGNGTRLTVT.

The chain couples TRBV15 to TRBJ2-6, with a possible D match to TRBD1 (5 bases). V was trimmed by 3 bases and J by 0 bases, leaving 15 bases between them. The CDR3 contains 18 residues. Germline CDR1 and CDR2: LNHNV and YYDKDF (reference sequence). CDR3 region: CATSSYDSPLSGANVLTF. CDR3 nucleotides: TGTGCCACCAGCAGCTACGACAGTCCACTCTCTGGGGCCAACGTCCTGACTTTC. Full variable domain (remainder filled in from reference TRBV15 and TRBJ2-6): DAMVIQNPRYQVTQFGKPVTLSCSQTLNHNVMYWYQQKSSQAPKLLFHYYDKDFNNEADTPDNFQSRRPNTSFCFLDIRSPGLGDTAMYLCATSSYDSPLSGANVLTFGAGSRLTVL.

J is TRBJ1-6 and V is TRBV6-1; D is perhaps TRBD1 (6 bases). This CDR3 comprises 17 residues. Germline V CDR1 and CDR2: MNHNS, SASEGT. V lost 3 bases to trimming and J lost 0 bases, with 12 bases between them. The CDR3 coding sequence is TGTGCCAGCAGTGATGAGGACAGAAGCTCCTATAATTCACCCCTCCACTTT. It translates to CASSDEDRSSYNSPLHF.

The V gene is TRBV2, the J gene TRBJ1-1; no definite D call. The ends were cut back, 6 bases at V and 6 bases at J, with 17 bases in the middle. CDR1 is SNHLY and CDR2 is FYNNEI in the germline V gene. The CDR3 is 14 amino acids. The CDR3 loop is CASSRWGGFAEAFF. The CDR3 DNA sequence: TGTGCCAGCAGCCGATGGGGAGGGTTCGCTGAAGCTTTCTTT.

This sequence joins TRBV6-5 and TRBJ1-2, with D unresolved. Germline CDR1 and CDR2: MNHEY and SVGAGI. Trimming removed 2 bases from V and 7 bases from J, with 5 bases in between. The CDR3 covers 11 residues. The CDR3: CASSYEGGYTF. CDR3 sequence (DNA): TGTGCCAGCAGTTACGAGGGTGGCTACACCTTC.

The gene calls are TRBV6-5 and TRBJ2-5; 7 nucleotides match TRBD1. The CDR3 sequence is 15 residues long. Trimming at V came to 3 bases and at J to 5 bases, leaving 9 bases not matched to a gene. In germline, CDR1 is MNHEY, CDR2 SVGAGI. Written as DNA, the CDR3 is TGTGCCAGCAGTTATGGCACAGGGGTTTACGAGACCCAGTACTTC. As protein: CASSYGTGVYETQYF.

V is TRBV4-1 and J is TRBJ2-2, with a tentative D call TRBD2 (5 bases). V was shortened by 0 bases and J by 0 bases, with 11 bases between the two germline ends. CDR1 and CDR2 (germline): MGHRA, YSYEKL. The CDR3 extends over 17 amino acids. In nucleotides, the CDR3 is TGCGCCAGCAGCCAAGAACTTGACTACTCGAACACCGGGGAGCTGTTTTTT. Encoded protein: CASSQELDYSNTGELFF.

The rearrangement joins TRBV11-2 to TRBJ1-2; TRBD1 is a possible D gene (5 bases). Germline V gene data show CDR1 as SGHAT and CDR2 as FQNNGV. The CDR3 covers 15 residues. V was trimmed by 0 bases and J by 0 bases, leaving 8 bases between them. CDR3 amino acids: CASSLEQAPNYGYTF. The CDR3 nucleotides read TGTGCCAGCAGCTTAGAACAGGCTCCTAACTATGGCTACACCTTC. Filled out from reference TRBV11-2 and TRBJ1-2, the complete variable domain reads EAGVAQSPRYKIIEKRQSVAFWCNPISGHATLYWYQQILGQGPKLLIQFQNNGVVDDSQLPKDRFSAERLKGVDSTLKIQPAKLEDSAVYLCASSLEQAPNYGYTFGSGTRLTVV.

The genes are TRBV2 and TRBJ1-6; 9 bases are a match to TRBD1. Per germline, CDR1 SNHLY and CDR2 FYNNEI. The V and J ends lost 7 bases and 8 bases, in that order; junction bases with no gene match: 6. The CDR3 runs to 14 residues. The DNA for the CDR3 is TGTGCCAGCACTGAGGACAGGGGTTATTCACCCCTCCACTTT. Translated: CASTEDRGYSPLHF.

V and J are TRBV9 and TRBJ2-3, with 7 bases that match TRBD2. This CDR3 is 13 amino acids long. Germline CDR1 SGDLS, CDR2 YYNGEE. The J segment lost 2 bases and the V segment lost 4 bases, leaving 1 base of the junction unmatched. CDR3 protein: CASSRDYTDTQYF. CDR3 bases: TGTGCCAGCAGCCGGGACTACACAGATACGCAGTATTTT.